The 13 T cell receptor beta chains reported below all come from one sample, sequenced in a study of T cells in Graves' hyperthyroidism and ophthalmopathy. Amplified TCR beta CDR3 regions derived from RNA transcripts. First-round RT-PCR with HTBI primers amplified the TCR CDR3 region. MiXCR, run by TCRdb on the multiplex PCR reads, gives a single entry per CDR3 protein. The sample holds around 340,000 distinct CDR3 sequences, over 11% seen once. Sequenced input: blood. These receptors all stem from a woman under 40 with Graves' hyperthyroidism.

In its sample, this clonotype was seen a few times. The CDR3 loop is CLAVANYGYTF. CDR3 nucleotides: TGTTTGGCTGTCGCTAACTATGGCTACACCTTC. The chain uses TRBV19 and TRBJ1-2; no definite D call. The V gene's germline CDR1 is LNHDA and CDR2 SQIVND (reference sequence). This CDR3 has 11 residues.

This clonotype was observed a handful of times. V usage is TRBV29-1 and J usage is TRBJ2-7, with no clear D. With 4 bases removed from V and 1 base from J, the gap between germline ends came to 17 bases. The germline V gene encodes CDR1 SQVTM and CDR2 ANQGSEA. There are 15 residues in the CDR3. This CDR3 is CSVVVSLPLSYEQYF. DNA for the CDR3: TGCAGCGTTGTGGTTTCACTCCCATTATCCTACGAGCAGTACTTC.

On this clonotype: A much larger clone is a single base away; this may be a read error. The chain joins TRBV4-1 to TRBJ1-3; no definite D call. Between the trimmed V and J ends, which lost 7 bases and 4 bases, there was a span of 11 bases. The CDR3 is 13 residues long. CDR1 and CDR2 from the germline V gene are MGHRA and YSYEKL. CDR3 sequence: CASNFDLGNTIYF. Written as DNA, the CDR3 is TGCGCCAGCAACTTCGACCTGGGAAACACCATATATTTT.

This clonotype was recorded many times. CDR3 nucleotides: TGCAGTGCTAGGGGGAAGCGGCTGAACACTGAAGCTTTCTTT. Translated, it gives CSARGKRLNTEAFF. The chain is built from TRBV20-1 and TRBJ1-1; no clear D gene. V was pared by 3 bases and J by 0 bases, with 11 bases between. The CDR3 extends over 14 amino acids. The germline gives CDR1 DFQATT, CDR2 SNEGSKA (reference sequence).

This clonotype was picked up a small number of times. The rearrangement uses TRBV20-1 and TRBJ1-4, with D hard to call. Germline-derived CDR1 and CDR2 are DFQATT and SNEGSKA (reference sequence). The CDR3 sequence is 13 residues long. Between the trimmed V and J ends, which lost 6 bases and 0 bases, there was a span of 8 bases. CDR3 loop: CSALRSTNEKLFF. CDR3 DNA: TGCAGTGCCCTCAGGTCAACTAATGAAAAACTGTTTTTT.

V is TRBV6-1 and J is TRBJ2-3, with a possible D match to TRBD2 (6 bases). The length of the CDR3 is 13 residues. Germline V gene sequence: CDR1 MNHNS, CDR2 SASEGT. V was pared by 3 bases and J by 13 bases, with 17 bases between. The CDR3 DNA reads TGTGCCAGCAGTGAGGGGGAGGTAGAAATGAAGTATTTT. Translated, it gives CASSEGEVEMKYF.

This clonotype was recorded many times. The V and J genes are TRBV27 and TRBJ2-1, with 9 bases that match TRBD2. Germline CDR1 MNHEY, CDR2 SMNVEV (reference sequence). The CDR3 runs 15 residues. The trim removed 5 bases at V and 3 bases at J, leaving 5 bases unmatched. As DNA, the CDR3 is TGTGCCAGCAGTATAGAGCGGGAGGTCTACAATGAGCAGTTCTTC. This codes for CASSIEREVYNEQFF.

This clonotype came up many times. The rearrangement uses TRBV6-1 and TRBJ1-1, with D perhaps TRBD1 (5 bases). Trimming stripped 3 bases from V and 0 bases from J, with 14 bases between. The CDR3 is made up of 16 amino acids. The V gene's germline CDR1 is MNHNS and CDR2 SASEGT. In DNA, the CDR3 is TGTGCCAGCAGTGACCTCCGACGGGGACTGAACACTGAAGCTTTCTTT. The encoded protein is CASSDLRRGLNTEAFF.

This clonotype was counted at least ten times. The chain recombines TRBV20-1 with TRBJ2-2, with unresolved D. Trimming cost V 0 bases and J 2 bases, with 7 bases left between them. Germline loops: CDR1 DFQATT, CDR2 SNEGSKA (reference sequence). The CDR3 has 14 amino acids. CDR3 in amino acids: CSARDRPNTGELFF. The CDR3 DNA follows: TGCAGTGCTAGAGATAGACCTAACACCGGGGAGCTGTTTTTT.

The CDR3 region is CASSSNKGQGTDTQYF. The CDR3 nucleotides read TGCGCCAGCAGCTCCAACAAAGGACAGGGGACAGATACGCAGTATTTT. The chain recombines TRBV5-1 with TRBJ2-3; 9 bases map to TRBD1. The ends lost 3 bases at V and 3 bases at J; junction bases unmatched: 8. CDR3 length: 16 residues. The germline V gene encodes CDR1 SGHRS and CDR2 YFSETQ. Complete variable domain (other parts from reference TRBV5-1 and TRBJ2-3): KAGVTQTPRYLIKTRGQQVTLSCSPISGHRSVSWYQQTPGQGLQFLFEYFSETQRNKGNFPGRFSGRQFSNSRSEMNVSTLELGDSALYLCASSSNKGQGTDTQYFGPGTRLTVL.

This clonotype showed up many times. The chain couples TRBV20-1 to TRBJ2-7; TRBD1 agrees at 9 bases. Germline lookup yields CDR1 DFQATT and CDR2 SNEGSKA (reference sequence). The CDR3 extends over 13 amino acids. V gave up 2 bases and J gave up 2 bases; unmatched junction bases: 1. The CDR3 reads CSARRTGAYEQYF. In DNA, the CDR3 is TGCAGTGCTAGAAGGACAGGGGCCTACGAGCAGTACTTC.

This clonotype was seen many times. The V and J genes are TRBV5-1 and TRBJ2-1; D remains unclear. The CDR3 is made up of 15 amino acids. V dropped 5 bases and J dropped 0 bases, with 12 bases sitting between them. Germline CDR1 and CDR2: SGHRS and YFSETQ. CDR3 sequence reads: CASRASGSSYNEQFF. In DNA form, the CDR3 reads TGCGCCAGCAGGGCATCCGGCAGCTCCTACAATGAGCAGTTCTTC.

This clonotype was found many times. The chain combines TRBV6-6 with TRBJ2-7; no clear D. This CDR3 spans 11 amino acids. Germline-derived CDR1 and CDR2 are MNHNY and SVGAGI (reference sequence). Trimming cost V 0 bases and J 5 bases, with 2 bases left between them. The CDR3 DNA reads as TGTGCCAGCAGTTACTCGAACGAGCAGTACTTC. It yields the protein CASSYSNEQYF.